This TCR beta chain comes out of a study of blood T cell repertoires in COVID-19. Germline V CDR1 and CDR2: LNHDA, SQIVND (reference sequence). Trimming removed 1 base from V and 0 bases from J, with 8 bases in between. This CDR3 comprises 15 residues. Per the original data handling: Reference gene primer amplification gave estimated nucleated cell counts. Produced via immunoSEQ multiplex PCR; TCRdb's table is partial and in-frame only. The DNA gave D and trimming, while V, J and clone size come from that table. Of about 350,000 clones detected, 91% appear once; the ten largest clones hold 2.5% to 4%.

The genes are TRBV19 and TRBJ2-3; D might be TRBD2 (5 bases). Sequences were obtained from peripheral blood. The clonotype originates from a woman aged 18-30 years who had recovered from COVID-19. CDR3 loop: CASSIGWESTDTQYF. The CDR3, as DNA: TGTGCCAGTAGTATAGGTTGGGAGAGCACAGATACGCAGTATTTT.